This T cell receptor (beta chain) came from a study of blood T cells in healthy people across ages. On the study more broadly: When template switching was applied, about one barcoded beta molecule was captured per two T cells.

Trimming took off 2 bases at V and 2 bases at J, with 4 bases between the two ends. Looked up from germline, CDR1 is SQVTM and CDR2 is ANQGSEA. The CDR3 covers 12 residues. All donors came from Russia, were Caucasian and healthy, and spanned ages about 6 to 90. This clonotype was detected a few times. Antigen unknown. General study points: When set beside aged donors, long-lived donors presented more naive CD4+ cells and higher diversity.

PCR was performed a second time for 7 to 11 cycles using a sample-barcoded 5' primer and a J-beta primer mix. Each cDNA was tagged by a template-switch adaptor containing 12 random nucleotides. TCRdb itself ran the 5' RACE reads through MiXCR, one entry per CDR3 protein. This repertoire shows 1,300,000 or so distinct CDR3 sequences, roughly 59% found once; its top ten account for more than 6%. The V gene is TRBV29-1, the J gene TRBJ2-1, with D hard to call. Sequenced: blood. This sequence was found in a man between 18 and 29 years old in good health. CDR3 protein: CSVELTYNEQFF. As DNA, the CDR3 is TGCAGCGTTGAATTGACCTACAATGAGCAGTTCTTC.